This T cell receptor beta chain was sequenced for a study of memory CD8 T cells in hepatitis C reinfection. Germline lookup yields CDR1 MDHEN and CDR2 SYDVKM. Unmatched junction bases numbered 0, after V lost 6 bases and J lost 3 bases. This CDR3 has 14 residues. The repertoire was sequenced with immunoSEQ multiplex PCR; TCRdb's copy has only in-frame clones and lacks some. The repertoire holds just over 50,000 clones, with 89% as singletons. Time point here: pre-reinfection, 55 to 20 weeks before reinfection detection. No in vitro expansion preceded TCR sequencing of the sorted cells. Material for sequencing was naive CD8+ T cells sorted from blood. The TCR comes from a man in his late teens or twenties with hepatitis C virus infection. The chain employs TRBV28 and TRBJ2-2; 11 nucleotides line up with TRBD2. CDR3 DNA: TGTGCCAGCAGACTAGCGGGAGACACCGGGGAGCTGTTTTTT. Translated: CASRLAGDTGELFF.